The 21 T cell receptor beta chains presented below share a single source sample, sequenced in a study of T cell responses to AZD1222 COVID-19 vaccine. Data came from immunoSEQ multiplex PCR; TCRdb stores just in-frame clones and leaves some out. The sample consists of about 90,000 clones, around 89% of them appearing once. This material consisted of peripheral blood, taken 28 days after the second AZD1222 dose. All receptors come from an adult who received the AZD1222 COVID-19 vaccine.

This chain uses TRBV6-2 or TRBV6-3 with TRBJ2-5, with D uncertain. Trimming cost V 0 bases and J 8 bases, with 10 bases left between them. The CDR3 loop spans 13 amino acids. Germline assignment: CDR1 MNHEY and CDR2 SVGEGT. CDR3 bases: TGTGCCAGCAGTTACTCTACCGGTGAAACCCAGTACTTC. This sequence encodes CASSYSTGETQYF.

This sequence joins TRBV6-5 and TRBJ1-1; possible D gene TRBD1, 6 bases. There are 13 residues in the CDR3. CDR1 and CDR2 (germline): MNHEY, SVGAGI. Trimming pared 8 bases from V and 3 bases from J, leaving 13 bases between. For the CDR3, the DNA is TGTGCCAGCGGCCCTGGGGGGCACACTGAAGCTTTCTTT. Protein product: CASGPGGHTEAFF.

J is TRBJ1-5 and V is TRBV3-1 (or the pseudogene TRBV3-2); no clear D gene. Trimming took 4 bases from V and 2 from J, leaving 12 bases between them. Germline loops: CDR1 LGHDT, CDR2 YNNKEL (reference sequence). This CDR3 is 15 amino acids long. The CDR3 DNA follows: TGTGCCAGCAGCCCCGGCTGGGGAGGCAATCAGCCCCAGCATTTT. It translates to CASSPGWGGNQPQHF.

This chain joins TRBV18 and TRBJ1-1, with 7 bases lining up with TRBD1. The CDR3 totals 16 residues. Per germline, CDR1 KGHSH and CDR2 LQKENI. V was clipped by 2 bases and J by 1 base; unmatched bases: 7. In nucleotides, the CDR3 is TGTGCCAGCTCACCATCAAGGACAGGACCGAACACTGAAGCTTTCTTT. It codes for CASSPSRTGPNTEAFF.

The V call is TRBV7-9, the J call TRBJ1-1; no firm D call. CDR1 is SEHNR, CDR2 FQNEAQ, per germline (reference sequence). The CDR3 loop spans 13 amino acids. V lost 4 bases and J 5 bases, leaving 11 bases between the germline ends. CDR3 sequence reads: CASSSRTGTEAFF. In nucleotides, the CDR3 is TGTGCCAGCAGCTCCAGGACCGGGACTGAAGCTTTCTTT. The full variable domain, its missing parts supplied by reference TRBV7-9 and TRBJ1-1, is DTGVSQNPRHKITKRGQNVTFRCDPISEHNRLYWYRQTLGQGPEFLTYFQNEAQLEKSRLLSDRFSAERPKGSFSTLEIQRTEQGDSAMYLCASSSRTGTEAFFGQGTRLTVV.

The chain carries TRBV30 and TRBJ2-5; 10 bases align to TRBD2. The CDR3 is 15 residues long. J was trimmed by 3 bases and V by 1 base; bases with no gene match: 5. CDR1 and CDR2 (germline): GTSNPN, SVGIG (reference sequence). CDR3 DNA sequence: TGTGCCTGGAGTGAGGCTAGCGGGGGCAAAGAGACCCAGTACTTC. This encodes CAWSEASGGKETQYF.

The count of this clone is one. The rearrangement uses TRBV4-1 and TRBJ1-4; 8 nucleotides line up with TRBD1. The V gene end was trimmed by 0 bases and the J gene end by 8 bases; junction bases not matched to a gene: 8. Germline V gene lookup returns CDR1 MGHRA and CDR2 YSYEKL. This CDR3 is built from 16 residues. CDR3 coding DNA: TGCGCCAGCAGCCAAGATACCCAGGGGGCAGGGGAAAAACTGTTTTTT. This sequence encodes CASSQDTQGAGEKLFF.

V usage is TRBV4-3 and J usage is TRBJ2-2; 10 nucleotides line up with TRBD2. V gave up 4 bases and J gave up 4 bases; unmatched junction bases: 6. CDR1 is LGHNA, CDR2 YSLEER, per germline. CDR3 size: 16 residues. CDR3 DNA sequence: TGCGCCAGCAGCCCCCGGAGCGGGGGGGGCACCGGGGAGCTGTTTTTT. Translation gives CASSPRSGGGTGELFF.

This clone turned up a few times. This sequence joins TRBV12-3 or TRBV12-4 and TRBJ2-7; D possibly corresponds to TRBD1 (5 bases). V shed 6 bases and J shed 5 bases, with 11 bases lying between them. The CDR3 contains 12 residues. The CDR3 DNA reads as TGTGCCAGCAGCGATTCAGGGAACGAGCAGTACTTC. Translated: CASSDSGNEQYF.

This chain links TRBV3-1 (or the pseudogene TRBV3-2) with TRBJ1-2; D is ambiguous. The CDR3 loop spans 14 amino acids. CDR1 is LGHDT, CDR2 YNNKEL, per germline (reference sequence). The ends were cut back, 0 bases at V and 4 bases at J, with 9 bases in the middle. The CDR3 DNA is TGTGCCAGCAGCCAAGAAACTGCCAGCTATGGCTACACCTTC. Translating gives CASSQETASYGYTF.

This sequence joins TRBV9 and TRBJ1-2; no firm D call. With 1 base removed from V and 0 bases from J, the gap between germline ends came to 10 bases. Germline loops: CDR1 SGDLS, CDR2 YYNGEE. The CDR3 sequence is 15 residues long. CDR3 residues: CASSVKAGPNYGYTF. In DNA form, the CDR3 reads TGTGCCAGCAGCGTAAAAGCGGGCCCTAACTATGGCTACACCTTC.

The CDR3 nucleotides are TGTGCCAGCAGCTGGGAGAATAATTCACCCCTCCACTTT. Translation: CASSWENNSPLHF. This chain links TRBV6-5 with TRBJ1-6; D not resolved. The V and J ends lost 6 bases and 5 bases respectively, with 8 bases between them. Looked up from germline, CDR1 is MNHEY and CDR2 is SVGAGI. The CDR3 contains 13 residues.

The chain joins TRBV7-2 to TRBJ1-2, with 8 bases fitting TRBD1. CDR3 length: 14 residues. V was clipped by 1 base and J by 3 bases; unmatched bases: 1. Per the germline V gene, CDR1 is SGHTA and CDR2 is FQGNSA. CDR3 DNA: TGTGCCAGCAGCTTAGACAGGGGGGACTATGGCTACACCTTC. Amino acid sequence: CASSLDRGDYGYTF.

The chain carries TRBV27 and TRBJ1-6; no definite D call. The germline V and J ends were trimmed by 2 bases and 8 bases, with 10 bases remaining between them. This CDR3 has 14 residues. Per germline, CDR1 MNHEY and CDR2 SMNVEV (reference sequence). CDR3 in DNA: TGTGCCAGCAGTTTAGGGTCATACGATTCACCCCTCCACTTT. It translates to CASSLGSYDSPLHF.

The chain carries TRBV3-1 (or the pseudogene TRBV3-2) and TRBJ1-4, with D tentatively TRBD1 (5 bases). Trimming removed 3 bases from V and 0 bases from J, with 11 bases in between. The CDR3 runs 16 residues. Germline V gene lookup returns CDR1 LGHDT and CDR2 YNNKEL (reference sequence). CDR3 in amino acids: CASSQWGSSTNEKLFF. The CDR3 DNA follows: TGTGCCAGCAGCCAGTGGGGGAGTTCAACTAATGAAAAACTGTTTTTT.

This chain connects TRBV28 to TRBJ2-7; 9 bases agree with TRBD2. CDR3 length: 14 residues. Trimming at V came to 1 base and at J to 6 bases, leaving 4 bases not matched to a gene. Germline lookup yields CDR1 MDHEN and CDR2 SYDVKM. Here the CDR3 reads CASSLLAGEGEQYF. Here the CDR3 DNA reads TGTGCCAGCAGTTTATTAGCGGGAGAGGGCGAGCAGTACTTC.

This clone showed up just a few times. The J gene is TRBJ2-7, the V gene TRBV6-5; 10 bases align to TRBD2. The CDR3 consists of 16 residues. From germline, CDR1 is MNHEY and CDR2 SVGAGI. V was clipped by 2 bases and J by 3 bases; unmatched bases: 7. The CDR3 bases are TGTGCCAGCAGTTACGGTCTAGCGGGAGCATTCTACGAGCAGTACTTC. This gives the protein CASSYGLAGAFYEQYF.

The chain links TRBV6-1 to TRBJ1-5; D is unresolved. The germline gives CDR1 MNHNS, CDR2 SASEGT. V lost 0 bases to trimming and J lost 0 bases, with 3 bases between them. The CDR3 spans 14 residues. The CDR3 DNA reads as TGTGCCAGCAGTGAAGCTTATAGCAATCAGCCCCAGCATTTT. The encoded protein is CASSEAYSNQPQHF.

This chain connects TRBV11-2 to TRBJ2-7; 9 bases map to TRBD1. Trimming removed 5 bases from V and 3 bases from J; junction bases left unmatched: 5. Germline V gene sequence: CDR1 SGHAT, CDR2 FQNNGV. The CDR3 has 14 residues. The CDR3 here is CASSPGTGNYEQYF. CDR3 nucleotides: TGTGCCAGCAGCCCGGGGACAGGGAACTACGAGCAGTACTTC.

Here the CDR3 DNA reads TGTGCCAGTAGCGAGGGAACAGGGGGTAGGAGAAATCAGCCCCAGCATTTT. Its translation: CASSEGTGGRRNQPQHF. V and J are TRBV19 and TRBJ1-5; TRBD1 matches at 8 bases. Per germline, CDR1 LNHDA and CDR2 SQIVND (reference sequence). V was pared by 6 bases and J by 4 bases, with 14 bases of the junction left unmatched. This CDR3 has 17 residues. The full variable domain, completed using reference TRBV19 and TRBJ1-5, is DGGITQSPKYLFRKEGQNVTLSCEQNLNHDAMYWYRQDPGQGLRLIYYSQIVNDFQKGDIAEGYSVSREKKESFPLTVTSAQKNPTAFYLCASSEGTGGRRNQPQHFGDGTRLSIL.

The chain carries TRBV27 and TRBJ1-6; 7 nucleotides line up with TRBD1. The germline V gene encodes CDR1 MNHEY and CDR2 SMNVEV (reference sequence). Trimming at V came to 0 bases and at J to 8 bases, leaving 7 bases not matched to a gene. This CDR3 comprises 16 residues. CDR3 amino acids: CASSLSWTGEYSPLHF. The CDR3 coding sequence is TGTGCCAGCAGTTTATCGTGGACAGGAGAGTATTCACCCCTCCACTTT.